Shown below are 24 T cell receptor beta chains from a single sample sequenced in a study of T cells after yellow fever vaccination. TCRdb fed the 5' RACE reads into MiXCR, producing one record per CDR3 protein. The table has 30,000 or so distinct CDR3 sequences, 6.6% seen once. Material: PBMCs, either bulk or a sorted T-cell subset (CD4+, CD8+, memory, or dextramer-sorted; not recorded which), obtained on the day of the first yellow fever vaccination. The receptors originated from a man aged 18 to 30 who received the YFV17D yellow fever vaccine.

There are a few counts of this clonotype. The CDR3 DNA sequence: TGTGCCAGTAGTATTTCAGGGGGTGCGAATCAGCCCCAGCATTTT. Protein sequence: CASSISGGANQPQHF. This chain links TRBV19 with TRBJ1-5, with 7 positions matching TRBD1. The CDR3 totals 15 residues. Germline V gene sequence: CDR1 LNHDA, CDR2 SQIVND (reference sequence). V dropped 3 bases and J dropped 4; count of bases not matched to a gene: 6.

J is TRBJ2-1 and V is TRBV3-1, with a weak D call TRBD2 (5 bases). The germline V and J ends were trimmed by 2 bases and 2 bases, with 13 bases remaining between them. Per the germline V gene, CDR1 is LGHDT and CDR2 is YNNKEL (reference sequence). This CDR3 spans 16 amino acids. The CDR3 region has the DNA TGTGCCAGCAGCCAATACGGAGGCAGTACCTACAATGAGCAGTTCTTC. As protein: CASSQYGGSTYNEQFF.

On this clonotype itself: A much larger clone lies a single base off, so this may be a read error. The chain couples TRBV11-2 to TRBJ2-7; 10 nucleotides line up with TRBD2. V shed 7 bases and J 2 bases; nucleotides not matched to a gene: 5. Looked up from germline, CDR1 is SGHAT and CDR2 is FQNNGV. The CDR3 has 14 residues. In DNA form, the CDR3 reads TGTGCCAGCACACTAGCGGGGATAACCTACGAGCAGTACGTC. This translates into CASTLAGITYEQYV.

In this sample, this clonotype turned up many times. The V and J genes are TRBV27 and TRBJ1-6; D might be TRBD1 (6 bases). Per the germline V gene, CDR1 is MNHEY and CDR2 is SMNVEV (reference sequence). Trimming shortened V by 1 base and J by 8 bases, and 12 bases separated the two germline ends. This CDR3 region has 15 residues. DNA of the CDR3: TGTGCCAGCAGTTTATTACCAGGGGCCCATTCACCCCTCCACTTT. It translates to CASSLLPGAHSPLHF.

The V and J genes are TRBV6-4 and TRBJ2-2; 11 bases line up with TRBD2. Germline CDR1 is MRHNA and CDR2 is SNTAGT. The CDR3 sequence is 15 residues long. V lost 2 bases to trimming and J lost 4 bases; unmatched junction nucleotides: 0. CDR3 sequence reads: CASSDTSGGTGELFF. DNA for the CDR3: TGTGCCAGCAGTGACACTAGCGGGGGCACCGGGGAGCTGTTTTTT.

This clonotype was counted at least ten times. CDR3 coding DNA: TGTGCCAGCAGTGACTCGACAGGGGGCGGGGAGCTGTTTTTT. This codes for CASSDSTGGGELFF. The chain employs TRBV6-4 and TRBJ2-2; 9 bases agree with TRBD1. The CDR3 totals 14 residues. Looked up from germline, CDR1 is MRHNA and CDR2 is SNTAGT. J lost 7 bases, V lost 0 bases, and 0 bases had no gene match.

In this sample, this clonotype turned up many times. The rearrangement uses TRBV24-1 and TRBJ2-7; D possibly corresponds to TRBD2 (7 bases). Germline CDR1 reads KGHDR; CDR2 reads SFDVKD. Trimming cost V 4 bases and J 6 bases, with 12 bases left between them. This CDR3 has 13 amino acids. This CDR3 reads CATSDRGGGEQYF. As DNA, the CDR3 is TGTGCCACCAGTGACCGAGGGGGGGGCGAGCAGTACTTC.

The CDR3 here is CASSPRVNYEQYF. As DNA, the CDR3 is TGTGCCAGCAGCCCCCGGGTCAACTACGAGCAGTACTTC. The chain has TRBV7-9 and TRBJ2-7; D uncertain. This CDR3 is built from 13 residues. Trimming removed 5 bases from V and 3 bases from J, with 11 bases in between. Germline V CDR1 and CDR2: SEHNR, FQNEAQ (reference sequence). Complete variable domain (other parts from reference TRBV7-9 and TRBJ2-7): DTGVSQNPRHKITKRGQNVTFRCDPISEHNRLYWYRQTLGQGPEFLTYFQNEAQLEKSRLLSDRFSAERPKGSFSTLEIQRTEQGDSAMYLCASSPRVNYEQYFGPGTRLTVT.

CDR3 residues: CASSHRQGEQPQHF. The CDR3 nucleotides read TGTGCCAGCAGCCACCGACAGGGAGAACAGCCCCAGCATTTT. The gene calls are TRBV3-1 and TRBJ1-5, with 7 nucleotides matching TRBD1. Germline V gene data show CDR1 as LGHDT and CDR2 as YNNKEL (reference sequence). The CDR3 loop spans 14 amino acids. After removal of 3 bases from V and 7 bases from J, the junction contained 6 bases not matched to a gene.

There are many counts of this clonotype. This rearrangement joins TRBV6-2 or TRBV6-3 to TRBJ2-3, with 8 positions matching TRBD2. CDR3 length: 16 residues. The germline gives CDR1 MNHEY, CDR2 SVGEGT. CDR3 in amino acids: CAGAASGLISTDTQYF. CDR3 DNA sequence: TGTGCGGGGGCTGCTAGCGGGCTGATTAGCACAGATACGCAGTATTTT.

This clonotype showed up many times. This sequence joins TRBV12-3 or TRBV12-4 and TRBJ2-1, with D perhaps assigned TRBD1 or TRBD2 (5 bases each). This CDR3 spans 14 amino acids. Trimming cost V 0 bases and J 2 bases, with 5 bases left between them. For the CDR3, the DNA is TGTGCCAGCAGTTTAGCGGGGGCCTACAATGAGCAGTTCTTC. Encoded protein: CASSLAGAYNEQFF.

The chain combines TRBV7-2 with TRBJ1-2; D unresolved. V was pared by 3 bases and J by 7 bases, with 9 bases between. This CDR3 has 12 residues. CDR1 is SGHTA and CDR2 is FQGNSA in the germline V gene. The CDR3 loop reads CASSFLGFGYTF. In DNA, the CDR3 is TGTGCCAGCAGCTTTCTCGGTTTTGGCTACACCTTC.

A word on this clonotype: A much bigger clone sits one base away, suggesting this may be a read error. J is TRBJ2-2 and V is TRBV7-3; 7 nucleotides match TRBD1. Germline CDR1 and CDR2: SGHTA and FQGTGA. The CDR3 spans 15 residues. The CDR3 DNA reads as TGTGCCAACAGCTTTGCTGGGCAGGGGGCCGGGGAGCTGTTTTTT. This encodes CANSFAGQGAGELFF.

This chain joins TRBV7-2 and TRBJ1-1; TRBD1 matches 7 bases. This CDR3 has 15 amino acids. V was clipped by 4 bases and J by 4 bases; unmatched bases: 9. Germline V gives CDR1 SGHTA, CDR2 FQGNSA. The chain's CDR3 is CASSSVGAGGTEAFF. For the CDR3, the DNA is TGTGCCAGCAGCTCGGTGGGGGCAGGGGGCACTGAAGCTTTCTTT. Filled out from reference TRBV7-2 and TRBJ1-1, the complete variable domain reads GAGVSQSPSNKVTEKGKDVELRCDPISGHTALYWYRQSLGQGLEFLIYFQGNSAPDKSGLPSDRFSAERTGGSVSTLTIQRTQQEDSAVYLCASSSVGAGGTEAFFGQGTRLTVV.

This clonotype was counted between two and nine times. The chain carries TRBV3-1 and TRBJ1-5; TRBD1 aligns across 7 bases. The CDR3 has 14 amino acids. The germline gives CDR1 LGHDT, CDR2 YNNKEL (reference sequence). With V trimmed by 3 bases and J by 4 bases, 3 bases remained unmatched. The CDR3 reads CASSHSGGNQPQHF. CDR3 coding DNA: TGTGCCAGCAGCCACTCAGGGGGTAATCAGCCCCAGCATTTT.

This clonotype was counted a few times. The J gene is TRBJ2-5, the V gene TRBV4-1; TRBD1 agrees at 10 bases. Germline values: CDR1 MGHRA, CDR2 YSYEKL. CDR3 length: 14 residues. J lost 4 bases, V lost 4 bases, and 3 bases had no gene match. The CDR3 reads CASSLDRGRETQYF. The CDR3, as DNA: TGCGCCAGCAGCCTCGACAGGGGGCGAGAGACCCAGTACTTC.

This clonotype was seen ten or more times. The gene calls are TRBV12-3 or TRBV12-4 and TRBJ2-2; D gene uncertain. The CDR3 runs 13 residues. Deletions cut 2 bases from V and 6 bases from J, with 7 bases between. The CDR3 nucleotides are TGTGCCAGCAGTTTAAATCGGGCCGGGGAGCTGTTTTTT. Amino acids: CASSLNRAGELFF.

There are many counts of this clonotype. The J gene is TRBJ1-1, the V gene TRBV6-6; D gene uncertain. The germline V gene has CDR1 MNHNY and CDR2 SVGAGI (reference sequence). This CDR3 spans 13 amino acids. Deletions cut 2 bases from V and 4 bases from J, with 8 bases between. Written as DNA, the CDR3 is TGTGCCAGCAGTTACGGGTGGGGCACTGAAGCTTTCTTT. It translates to CASSYGWGTEAFF.

This clonotype was counted ten times or more. The V call is TRBV5-1, the J call TRBJ2-2; 11 bases line up with TRBD1. Germline CDR1 SGHRS, CDR2 YFSETQ. V was clipped by 4 bases and J by 4 bases; unmatched bases: 9. CDR3 length equals 17 residues. The CDR3 sequence: CASSLIPGTGGTGELFF. The CDR3, as DNA: TGCGCCAGCAGCCTGATCCCCGGGACAGGGGGCACCGGGGAGCTGTTTTTT.

This clonotype was counted between two and nine times. V and J are TRBV20-1 and TRBJ2-5; the D gene is possibly TRBD2 (5 bases). The CDR3 has 14 amino acids. Germline loops: CDR1 DFQATT, CDR2 SNEGSKA (reference sequence). V was cut by 1 base and J by 7 bases, with 16 bases left in between. CDR3 DNA: TGCAGTGCTAGAGCAGCGGACGCGCCCGGGACCCAGTACTTC. Protein: CSARAADAPGTQYF.

The gene calls are TRBV7-9 and TRBJ2-1, with a weak D call TRBD2 (5 bases). V shed 5 bases and J shed 0 bases, with 11 bases lying between them. The germline CDR1 and CDR2 sequences are SEHNR and FQNEAQ (reference sequence). The CDR3 is 15 amino acids. CDR3 in DNA: TGTGCCAGCAGCCCGCTAGGGAGCTCCTACAATGAGCAGTTCTTC. This translates into CASSPLGSSYNEQFF.

This clonotype was found many times. The CDR3 loop is CASSLDGPGGRGTEAFF. In DNA form, the CDR3 reads TGTGCCAGCAGCTTAGATGGGCCAGGGGGTCGAGGCACTGAAGCTTTCTTT. The genes are TRBV11-2 and TRBJ1-1; 7 bases map to TRBD1. There are 17 residues in the CDR3. CDR1 and CDR2 (germline): SGHAT, FQNNGV. V lost 0 bases, J lost 4 bases, and 11 bases stayed unmatched.

At least ten counts were recorded for this clonotype. V is TRBV7-2 and J is TRBJ1-6, with TRBD1 as a possible D gene (5 bases). In germline, CDR1 is SGHTA, CDR2 FQGNSA. V shed 1 base and J shed 8 bases, with 12 bases lying between them. The CDR3 consists of 15 residues. As DNA, the CDR3 is TGTGCCAGCAGCTTAGTTCAAGGAGGGGATTCACCCCTCCACTTT. Protein: CASSLVQGGDSPLHF.

This clonotype was seen ten or more times. The junction departs from the called germline gene at one end, perhaps through a read error. The chain joins TRBV7-7 to TRBJ2-3; 9 nucleotides align to TRBD2. The CDR3 length is 15 residues. Per germline, CDR1 SSHAT and CDR2 FNYEAQ (reference sequence). In DNA, the CDR3 is TGTGCTAGCAGCCCCCTCCTAGCGGGGTGGGGTACGCAGTATTTT. It yields the protein CASSPLLAGWGTQYF.